This entry lists 17 T cell receptor beta chains sequenced from one sample in a study of cytomegalovirus exposure and HLA in healthy donors. The PCR was carried out with 60 Vbeta primers and 13 Jbeta primers. TCRdb's table, derived via immunoSEQ multiplex PCR, lists solely in-frame clones and lacks some. The sample carries 95,000 to 150,000 clones, 75% to 85% recorded once. Source material: PBMCs. All receptors derive from a man aged 25-45 years in good health and CMV-seropositive.

The chain has TRBV2 and TRBJ1-2; weak D call: TRBD1 (6 bases). CDR3 length equals 15 residues. The V and J ends lost 7 bases and 4 bases respectively, with 19 bases between them. CDR1 and CDR2 from the germline V gene are SNHLY and FYNNEI. The CDR3 loop reads CASTPGQGALYGYTF. The CDR3 nucleotides read TGTGCCAGCACTCCGGGACAAGGGGCCCTCTATGGCTACACCTTC.

CDR3 DNA sequence: TGTGCCAGTAGTCCTGGGGACAGGGGTCGAGAGACCCAGTACTTC. Its translation: CASSPGDRGRETQYF. The gene calls are TRBV19 and TRBJ2-5; 10 nucleotides align to TRBD1. V was clipped by 5 bases and J by 4 bases; unmatched bases: 7. CDR1 is LNHDA, CDR2 SQIVND, per germline (reference sequence). The CDR3 runs 15 residues. The full variable domain, completed using reference TRBV19 and TRBJ2-5, is DGGITQSPKYLFRKEGQNVTLSCEQNLNHDAMYWYRQDPGQGLRLIYYSQIVNDFQKGDIAEGYSVSREKKESFPLTVTSAQKNPTAFYLCASSPGDRGRETQYFGPGTRLLVL.

The gene calls are TRBV6-1 and TRBJ1-4; unclear D gene. The CDR3 is 13 amino acids. V was trimmed by 10 bases and J by 3 bases, leaving 12 bases between them. CDR1 MNHNS and CDR2 SASEGT come from the germline V gene. CDR3 nucleotides: TGTGCCACAGAACAGCAGTCTAATGAAAAACTGTTTTTT. Translated, it gives CATEQQSNEKLFF.

This chain uses TRBV27 with TRBJ1-4; 9 bases fit TRBD1. Germline lookup yields CDR1 MNHEY and CDR2 SMNVEV (reference sequence). V shed 3 bases and J 1 base; nucleotides not matched to a gene: 6. CDR3 length: 17 residues. This chain's CDR3 is CASSFHGQGLTNEKLFF. CDR3 sequence (DNA): TGTGCCAGCAGTTTCCACGGACAGGGGTTAACTAATGAAAAACTGTTTTTT.

This clone was seen a few times. The chain links TRBV6-1 to TRBJ2-5; D is possibly TRBD2 (5 bases). Germline loops: CDR1 MNHNS, CDR2 SASEGT. The CDR3 is 13 amino acids. The V gene lost 5 bases and the J gene lost 3 bases, with 10 bases spanning the gap. DNA of the CDR3: TGTGCCAGCAGTCGGACTTCTAAAGAGACCCAGTACTTC. It translates to CASSRTSKETQYF.

J is TRBJ2-2 and V is TRBV19, with D unclear. From germline, CDR1 is LNHDA and CDR2 SQIVND (reference sequence). The CDR3 spans 12 residues. V was pared by 5 bases and J by 5 bases, with 6 bases between. The chain's CDR3 is CASSYGTGELFF. CDR3 sequence (DNA): TGTGCCAGTAGTTACGGGACCGGGGAGCTGTTTTTT.

The CDR3 protein is CAWSSSQASITGELFF. In DNA, the CDR3 is TGTGCCTGGAGTTCGTCACAGGCCAGTATCACCGGGGAGCTGTTTTTT. The chain recombines TRBV30 with TRBJ2-2; a possible D gene is TRBD1 (5 bases). V was trimmed by 2 bases and J by 4 bases, leaving 17 bases between them. CDR1 GTSNPN and CDR2 SVGIG come from the germline V gene (reference sequence). The CDR3 contains 16 residues.

The V call is TRBV10-1, the J call TRBJ2-1, with D possibly being TRBD1 (5 bases). Germline lookup yields CDR1 WNHNN and CDR2 SYGVQD (reference sequence). The CDR3 has 14 amino acids. Between the trimmed V and J ends, which lost 0 bases and 3 bases, there was a span of 6 bases. The CDR3 spells CASSESTGYNEQFF. The CDR3 region has the DNA TGCGCCAGCAGTGAGTCAACAGGCTACAATGAGCAGTTCTTC.

This clone came up once. V gene TRBV27 combines with J gene TRBJ2-7, with TRBD2 matching 7 bases. Per the germline V gene, CDR1 is MNHEY and CDR2 is SMNVEV (reference sequence). The CDR3 runs to 14 residues. With V trimmed by 6 bases and J by 8 bases, 13 bases remained unmatched. This chain's CDR3 is CASSHYSGASKQYF. The CDR3 bases are TGTGCCAGCAGCCACTACAGCGGGGCATCGAAGCAGTACTTC.

The chain has TRBV28 and TRBJ2-7; 11 nucleotides align to TRBD1. From germline, CDR1 is MDHEN and CDR2 SYDVKM. This CDR3 is 16 amino acids long. V lost 0 bases, J lost 3 bases, and 4 bases stayed unmatched. CDR3 in DNA: TGTGCCAGCAGTTTATGGGAGGGGACAGGGGGCTACGAGCAGTACTTC. Its protein is CASSLWEGTGGYEQYF.

This chain links TRBV6-1 with TRBJ1-1, with TRBD1 matching over 7 bases. Trimming at V came to 3 bases and at J to 5 bases, leaving 6 bases not matched to a gene. The CDR3 covers 14 residues. The germline gives CDR1 MNHNS, CDR2 SASEGT. CDR3 in DNA: TGTGCCAGCAGTGAGAAGGGGGCGATTACTGAAGCTTTCTTT. It codes for CASSEKGAITEAFF.

This rearrangement joins TRBV27 to TRBJ1-6; possibly TRBD1 for D (5 bases). The CDR3 is 14 amino acids. Germline V gene sequence: CDR1 MNHEY, CDR2 SMNVEV (reference sequence). The germline V and J ends were trimmed by 10 bases and 5 bases, with 15 bases remaining between them. CDR3 residues: CATRHPGDNSPLHF. The CDR3 nucleotides read TGTGCCACCCGACATCCGGGGGATAATTCACCCCTCCACTTT.

The rearrangement uses TRBV5-6 and TRBJ1-4; D is unresolved. Trimming shortened V by 4 bases and J by 4 bases, and 17 bases separated the two germline ends. This CDR3 has 16 residues. The V gene's germline CDR1 is SGHDT and CDR2 YYEEEE. CDR3 DNA sequence: TGTGCCAGCAGCCCCACCAGTAGCCCTGATAATGAAAAACTGTTTTTT. Its protein is CASSPTSSPDNEKLFF.

The rearrangement uses TRBV5-6 and TRBJ2-5; D is possibly TRBD1 (5 bases). The CDR3 loop spans 15 amino acids. Trimming removed 2 bases at V and 1 base at J, with 12 bases between. Germline V gene lookup returns CDR1 SGHDT and CDR2 YYEEEE. This CDR3 is CASSLGMGPQETQYF. CDR3 bases: TGTGCCAGCAGCTTAGGGATGGGGCCCCAAGAGACCCAGTACTTC. The full variable domain, in which reference TRBV5-6 and TRBJ2-5 provide the parts outside the CDR3, is DAGVTQSPTHLIKTRGQQVTLRCSPKSGHDTVSWYQQALGQGPQFIFQYYEEEERQRGNFPDRFSGHQFPNYSSELNVNALLLGDSALYLCASSLGMGPQETQYFGPGTRLLVL.

The chain joins TRBV6-1 to TRBJ2-3, with D unresolved. This CDR3 spans 13 amino acids. Germline values: CDR1 MNHNS, CDR2 SASEGT. V lost 1 base and J 1 base, leaving 3 bases between the germline ends. The CDR3 sequence: CASSEERTDTQYF. For the CDR3, the DNA is TGTGCCAGCAGTGAAGAGCGCACAGATACGCAGTATTTT.

This clone was counted a single time. This chain connects TRBV27 to TRBJ1-1; D is perhaps TRBD1 (5 bases). The CDR3 has 13 residues. Trimming took off 3 bases at V and 6 bases at J, with 11 bases between the two ends. Germline V CDR1 and CDR2: MNHEY, SMNVEV (reference sequence). The CDR3 DNA sequence: TGTGCCAGCAGTTTCGGCAGGGATGCTGAAGCTTTCTTT. Residues: CASSFGRDAEAFF.

This chain joins TRBV27 and TRBJ2-6, with 8 nucleotides matching TRBD2. V was pared by 2 bases and J by 0 bases, with 6 bases of the junction left unmatched. The CDR3 sequence is 18 residues long. The germline CDR1 and CDR2 sequences are MNHEY and SMNVEV (reference sequence). CDR3 amino acids: CASSLISSGSSGANVLTF. CDR3 sequence (DNA): TGTGCCAGCAGTTTAATCTCCAGCGGGAGCTCTGGGGCCAACGTCCTGACTTTC.